Listed here are 23 T cell receptor beta chains from one sample, sequenced in a study of cytomegalovirus exposure and HLA in healthy donors. Use of 60 Vbeta and 13 Jbeta primers characterized the PCR. TCRdb's copy holds only in-frame clones and misses some; the assay was immunoSEQ multiplex PCR. In the table there are roughly 110,000 clones, around 77% of which are singletons. Sequenced: PBMCs. The receptors derive from a male donor in good health and CMV-seronegative.

This clone was seen more than once but under ten times. The rearrangement joins TRBV6-6 to TRBJ1-1, with no clear D. Germline assignment: CDR1 MNHNY and CDR2 SVGAGI (reference sequence). Between the trimmed V and J ends, which lost 2 bases and 4 bases, there was a span of 17 bases. CDR3 length: 16 residues. The CDR3 is CASSYTDTGSATEAFF. CDR3 nucleotides: TGTGCCAGCAGTTACACTGACACCGGATCGGCCACTGAAGCTTTCTTT.

The chain couples TRBV29-1 to TRBJ1-2; D remains ambiguous. Per the germline V gene, CDR1 is SQVTM and CDR2 is ANQGSEA. V dropped 3 bases and J dropped 4 bases, with 9 bases sitting between them. The CDR3 loop spans 12 amino acids. CDR3 nucleotides: TGCAGCGTTGACCCCCTCCTCTATGGCTACACCTTC. Its translation is CSVDPLLYGYTF. Complete variable domain (other parts from reference TRBV29-1 and TRBJ1-2): SAVISQKPSRDICQRGTSLTIQCQVDSQVTMMFWYRQQPGQSLTLIATANQGSEATYESGFVIDKFPISRPNLTFSTLTVSNMSPEDSSIYLCSVDPLLYGYTFGSGTRLTVV.

The V gene is TRBV2, the J gene TRBJ1-2; tentative D call: TRBD1 (6 bases). Germline V gives CDR1 SNHLY, CDR2 FYNNEI. The CDR3 covers 12 residues. The V and J ends lost 6 bases and 6 bases respectively, with 11 bases between them. CDR3 sequence reads: CASRLTGNGYTF. For the CDR3, the DNA is TGTGCCAGCAGACTAACAGGGAATGGCTACACCTTC. The whole variable domain, remainder taken from reference TRBV2 and TRBJ1-2, is EPEVTQTPSHQVTQMGQEVILRCVPISNHLYFYWYRQILGQKVEFLVSFYNNEISEKSEIFDDQFSVERPDGSNFTLKIRSTKLEDSAMYFCASRLTGNGYTFGSGTRLTVV.

The chain couples TRBV5-4 to TRBJ2-1; 8 bases match TRBD1. There are 14 residues in the CDR3. Germline values: CDR1 SGHNT, CDR2 YYREEE (reference sequence). Trimming removed 3 bases from V and 3 bases from J; junction bases left unmatched: 2. In DNA form, the CDR3 reads TGTGCCAGCAGCTCCGGGACAGGCTACAATGAGCAGTTCTTC. As protein: CASSSGTGYNEQFF.

This clone has only one observation. This chain joins TRBV5-1 and TRBJ2-3; 7 nucleotides line up with TRBD1. CDR3 length: 15 amino acids. J lost 3 bases, V lost 0 bases, and 4 bases had no gene match. Looked up from germline, CDR1 is SGHRS and CDR2 is YFSETQ. CDR3 DNA sequence: TGCGCCAGCAGCTTGGTTACAGGGGTAACAGATACGCAGTATTTT. It yields the protein CASSLVTGVTDTQYF.

This clone was recorded a few times. The chain carries TRBV6-6 and TRBJ1-1; D unclear. V dropped 3 bases and J dropped 2 bases, with 10 bases sitting between them. The length of the CDR3 is 14 residues. Germline-derived CDR1 and CDR2 are MNHNY and SVGAGI (reference sequence). DNA of the CDR3: TGTGCCAGCAGTTATTTAAGCCGAAACACTGAAGCTTTCTTT. Its protein product is CASSYLSRNTEAFF.

This sequence joins TRBV7-2 and TRBJ1-1; 7 bases map to TRBD1. Germline assignment: CDR1 SGHTA and CDR2 FQGNSA. CDR3 size: 16 residues. V trimming: 1 base; J trimming: 3 bases; junction bases outside the gene matches: 8. In nucleotides, the CDR3 is TGTGCCAGCAGCTTAGAGGGACAGTTATGGGACACTGAAGCTTTCTTT. Protein: CASSLEGQLWDTEAFF. The full variable domain, rest sourced from reference TRBV7-2 and TRBJ1-1, is GAGVSQSPSNKVTEKGKDVELRCDPISGHTALYWYRQSLGQGLEFLIYFQGNSAPDKSGLPSDRFSAERTGGSVSTLTIQRTQQEDSAVYLCASSLEGQLWDTEAFFGQGTRLTVV.

The chain links TRBV30 to TRBJ2-1, with 8 bases matching TRBD2. This CDR3 has 15 amino acids. Germline V gives CDR1 GTSNPN, CDR2 SVGIG (reference sequence). Trimming took 3 bases from V and 2 from J; bases not matched to a gene: 6. CDR3 amino acids: CAWRGLGEAYNEQFF. The CDR3 DNA reads as TGTGCCTGGAGGGGACTAGGGGAAGCCTACAATGAGCAGTTCTTC.

This chain uses TRBV5-1 with TRBJ2-5; a possible D gene is TRBD1 (6 bases). The germline CDR1 and CDR2 sequences are SGHRS and YFSETQ. Trimming shortened V by 4 bases and J by 2 bases, and 12 bases separated the two germline ends. The CDR3 is 14 residues long. The CDR3: CASSAVTGQETQYF. CDR3 DNA: TGCGCCAGCAGCGCCGTTACAGGGCAAGAGACCCAGTACTTC.

Only one count was recorded for this clone. The V gene is TRBV15, the J gene TRBJ2-5; D is possibly TRBD1 (6 bases). The V end lost 4 bases, the J end lost 1 base, and 10 bases lay between the germline ends. The CDR3 loop spans 14 amino acids. Germline V gives CDR1 LNHNV, CDR2 YYDKDF (reference sequence). CDR3 protein: CATSMDRSQETQYF. CDR3 bases: TGTGCCACCAGCATGGACAGAAGCCAAGAGACCCAGTACTTC.

This sequence joins TRBV6-5 and TRBJ2-3; the D gene is possibly TRBD2 (5 bases). With 0 bases removed from V and 1 base from J, the gap between germline ends came to 5 bases. The CDR3 has 14 residues. Germline assignment: CDR1 MNHEY and CDR2 SVGAGI. CDR3 coding DNA: TGTGCCAGCAGTTACTCCGGGGGCACAGATACGCAGTATTTT. Translating it yields CASSYSGGTDTQYF.

The chain uses TRBV14 and TRBJ2-5, with a possible D match to TRBD2 (6 bases). The germline V gene has CDR1 SGHDN and CDR2 FVKESK. The CDR3 sequence is 14 residues long. The germline V and J ends were trimmed by 4 bases and 4 bases, with 13 bases remaining between them. The CDR3 here is CASSPRRGPETQYF. CDR3 sequence (DNA): TGTGCCAGCAGCCCGAGGAGGGGCCCAGAGACCCAGTACTTC.

The chain combines TRBV7-9 with TRBJ1-1, with 9 bases lining up with TRBD1. CDR3 size: 15 residues. Germline lookup yields CDR1 SEHNR and CDR2 FQNEAQ (reference sequence). V lost 5 bases and J lost 4; bases outside the gene matches: 8. The CDR3 loop is CASSPLQGAGTEAFF. The CDR3 bases are TGTGCCAGCAGCCCTCTACAGGGGGCGGGCACTGAAGCTTTCTTT. Complete variable domain (other parts from reference TRBV7-9 and TRBJ1-1): DTGVSQNPRHKITKRGQNVTFRCDPISEHNRLYWYRQTLGQGPEFLTYFQNEAQLEKSRLLSDRFSAERPKGSFSTLEIQRTEQGDSAMYLCASSPLQGAGTEAFFGQGTRLTVV.

The gene calls are TRBV9 and TRBJ2-1; the match to TRBD2 covers 8 bases. This CDR3 spans 18 amino acids. With V trimmed by 2 bases and J by 0 bases, 10 bases remained unmatched. Germline-derived CDR1 and CDR2 are SGDLS and YYNGEE. The DNA of the CDR3 is TGTGCCAGCAGCGTCAGCGGGAGCCCCCTTAGCTCCTACAATGAGCAGTTCTTC. This gives the protein CASSVSGSPLSSYNEQFF.

The J gene is TRBJ1-2, the V gene TRBV28, with TRBD1 identical over 10 bases. Germline V gives CDR1 MDHEN, CDR2 SYDVKM. The CDR3 extends over 13 amino acids. J gave up 4 bases and V 10 bases, and 6 bases lay outside the gene matches. The CDR3 loop reads CAIRQGASYGYTF. The CDR3 DNA sequence: TGTGCCATAAGACAGGGGGCGAGCTATGGCTACACCTTC.

Only one count was recorded for this clone. The chain couples TRBV6-1 to TRBJ1-6; D is perhaps TRBD1 (6 bases). The CDR3 has 16 amino acids. Trimming took off 1 base at V and 9 bases at J, with 16 bases between the two ends. The germline V gene has CDR1 MNHNS and CDR2 SASEGT. Here the CDR3 reads CASSEEGRGLGSPLHF. DNA of the CDR3: TGTGCCAGCAGTGAAGAAGGGAGGGGGTTAGGTTCACCCCTCCACTTT.

V gene TRBV19 combines with J gene TRBJ1-3, with 7 bases aligning to TRBD1. The CDR3 length is 17 residues. CDR1 and CDR2 (germline): LNHDA, SQIVND (reference sequence). V lost 3 bases to trimming and J lost 0 bases; unmatched junction nucleotides: 8. CDR3 loop: CASSMMRGRPSGNTIYF. The CDR3 nucleotides are TGTGCCAGTAGTATGATGAGGGGGCGACCCTCTGGAAACACCATATATTTT.

This clone was observed a single time. The rearrangement uses TRBV4-1 and TRBJ2-1; D not resolved. The CDR3 runs to 15 residues. Trimming stripped 4 bases from V and 0 bases from J, with 10 bases between. Germline CDR1 is MGHRA and CDR2 is YSYEKL. CDR3 coding DNA: TGCGCCAGCAGCCCAGTGGCACACTCCTACAATGAGCAGTTCTTC. It encodes CASSPVAHSYNEQFF.

This clone has a handful of counts. The CDR3 DNA follows: TGTGCCAGCACTCCAGGGACTAGCGGGATTTACGGTGGCGGGGAGCTGTTTTTT. Translated: CASTPGTSGIYGGGELFF. The chain is built from TRBV2 and TRBJ2-2; 13 nucleotides line up with TRBD2. CDR3 length: 18 amino acids. In germline, CDR1 is SNHLY, CDR2 FYNNEI. Trimming removed 7 bases from V and 7 bases from J; junction bases left unmatched: 15.

This clone turned up a few times. The CDR3 nucleotides read TGTGCCAGCAGCTTGACTAGCGGGAGCGGGTCCGAGCAGTACTTC. It translates to CASSLTSGSGSEQYF. This rearrangement joins TRBV13 to TRBJ2-7, with 12 bases lining up with TRBD2. The J segment lost 6 bases and the V segment lost 3 bases, leaving 6 bases of the junction unmatched. Germline V lookup: CDR1 PRHDT, CDR2 FYEKMQ (reference sequence). CDR3 length equals 15 residues.

This clone was picked up one time. V gene TRBV18 combines with J gene TRBJ1-2; TRBD1 matches at 9 bases. Germline loops: CDR1 KGHSH, CDR2 LQKENI. CDR3 length equals 13 residues. The V and J ends lost 3 bases and 8 bases, in that order; junction bases with no gene match: 4. The CDR3 DNA sequence: TGTGCCAGCTCACCCGGACAGGGGAACGGCTACACCTTC. Translation: CASSPGQGNGYTF.

This clone has a handful of counts. Other DNA sequences from this sample encode an identical CDR3 as well. J is TRBJ1-2 and V is TRBV28; TRBD1 might be the D (6 bases). Trimming took off 5 bases at V and 0 bases at J, with 10 bases between the two ends. The CDR3 contains 14 residues. Germline CDR1 MDHEN, CDR2 SYDVKM. The CDR3 nucleotides are TGTGCCAGCAGTACGACAGGTGCTAACTATGGCTACACCTTC. It specifies CASSTTGANYGYTF.

The rearrangement uses TRBV6-6 and TRBJ2-3; 9 nucleotides match TRBD2. Losses at the gene ends were 8 bases for V and 5 bases for J; bases not matched to a gene: 11. CDR1 MNHNY and CDR2 SVGAGI come from the germline V gene (reference sequence). This CDR3 spans 15 amino acids. CDR3: CASWASGVSGDTQYF. In nucleotides, the CDR3 is TGTGCCAGCTGGGCTAGCGGGGTCTCAGGAGATACGCAGTATTTT.